The 24 T cell receptor beta chains given below trace back to one sample, sequenced in a study of graft-versus-host responses after intestinal transplantation (dated by TCRdb to 2020 to 2023). This specimen's time point label, interpreted: cells obtained before transplantation from donor or recipient. For these TCRs, the target antigens are not known. The library was built by means of the immunoSEQ multiplex PCR assay. Held by TCRdb, this immuneACCESS table contains in-frame sequences only and omits some clones. Under half of the omission traces to an unresolved V gene where checked; the cause of the rest is unknown. The table for this sample lists fewer than 110,000 clones; over 85% of them were counted only once. Jointly, the top ten make up approximately 1.2% of the sample. The sequencing here drew on unstimulated CD8+ T cells sorted from spleen or lymph node cells, taken before intestinal transplant. All receptors derive from a human donor who received an intestinal transplant.

This chain links TRBV19 with TRBJ2-7, with D possibly being TRBD2 (5 bases). V lost 3 bases, J lost 2 bases, and 11 bases lay in between. The CDR3 runs to 14 residues. Looked up from germline, CDR1 is LNHDA and CDR2 is SQIVND (reference sequence). The CDR3 nucleotides read TGTGCCAGTAGTATCGTCGACGGGGCCTACGAGCAGTACTTC. Translated: CASSIVDGAYEQYF.

This rearrangement joins TRBV6-1 to TRBJ1-1; D gene uncertain. Germline V gene data show CDR1 as MNHNS and CDR2 as SASEGT. V was shortened by 1 base and J by 8 bases, with 17 bases between the two germline ends. The CDR3 totals 15 residues. The CDR3 loop reads CASSEVADEPPEAFF. In DNA form, the CDR3 reads TGTGCCAGCAGTGAAGTAGCTGACGAGCCTCCGGAAGCTTTCTTT.

The chain couples TRBV2 to TRBJ2-5; 11 nucleotides align to TRBD2. Germline CDR1 is SNHLY and CDR2 is FYNNEI. The CDR3 length is 16 residues. Trimming took 8 bases from V and 2 from J; bases not matched to a gene: 10. CDR3 loop: CASQVAGGPSQETQYF. The CDR3 nucleotides are TGTGCCAGCCAGGTAGCGGGGGGGCCGAGTCAAGAGACCCAGTACTTC.

V is TRBV2 and J is TRBJ2-5; 10 bases agree with TRBD2. The CDR3 length is 16 residues. Trimming removed 3 bases from V and 5 bases from J; junction bases left unmatched: 9. Germline CDR1 is SNHLY and CDR2 is FYNNEI. The chain's CDR3 is CASSEGAGGPGETQYF. CDR3 DNA: TGTGCCAGCAGTGAGGGAGCGGGGGGGCCGGGGGAGACCCAGTACTTC. Filled out from reference TRBV2 and TRBJ2-5, the complete variable domain reads EPEVTQTPSHQVTQMGQEVILRCVPISNHLYFYWYRQILGQKVEFLVSFYNNEISEKSEIFDDQFSVERPDGSNFTLKIRSTKLEDSAMYFCASSEGAGGPGETQYFGPGTRLLVL.

V gene TRBV5-1 combines with J gene TRBJ1-3; TRBD1 matches at 9 bases. Germline V gene sequence: CDR1 SGHRS, CDR2 YFSETQ. V dropped 7 bases and J dropped 6; count of bases not matched to a gene: 14. The CDR3 extends over 16 amino acids. The CDR3 bases are TGCGCCAGCTCGTTCTCCGGGACAGGGCTAGAAAACACCATATATTTT. Protein product: CASSFSGTGLENTIYF.

The gene calls are TRBV7-6 and TRBJ2-1, with TRBD1 matching 9 bases. CDR1 and CDR2 from the germline V gene are SGHVS and FNYEAQ. This CDR3 spans 17 amino acids. With 0 bases clipped from V and 8 bases from J, the junction kept 11 bases outside the gene matches. Written as DNA, the CDR3 is TGTGCCAGCAGCTTAGCGTCTTTGGGACAGGGTGTCTATGAGCAGTTCTTC. Translating it yields CASSLASLGQGVYEQFF. The full variable domain, with the rest looked up from reference TRBV7-6 and TRBJ2-1, is GAGVSQSPRYKVTKRGQDVALRCDPISGHVSLYWYRQALGQGPEFLTYFNYEAQQDKSGLPNDRFSAERPEGSISTLTIQRTEQRDSAMYRCASSLASLGQGVYEQFFGPGTRLTVL.

V is TRBV7-6 and J is TRBJ2-7; D gene uncertain. There are 13 residues in the CDR3. Germline V lookup: CDR1 SGHVS, CDR2 FNYEAQ. The V and J ends lost 3 bases and 3 bases respectively, with 9 bases between them. CDR3 residues: CASSFSIYYEQYF. For the CDR3, the DNA is TGTGCCAGCAGCTTTTCTATTTACTACGAGCAGTACTTC.

The chain recombines TRBV5-1 with TRBJ2-1, with TRBD2 identical over 11 bases. CDR3 length: 14 amino acids. J lost 10 bases, V lost 2 bases, and 5 bases had no gene match. Germline CDR1 and CDR2: SGHRS and YFSETQ. The CDR3 bases are TGCGCCAGCAGCTTACAAACTAGCGGGGGAGAGCAGTTCTTC. This encodes CASSLQTSGGEQFF.

This chain connects TRBV27 to TRBJ1-5; the D is unclear. Trimming pared 6 bases from V and 4 bases from J, leaving 13 bases between. The CDR3 extends over 14 amino acids. Germline V lookup: CDR1 MNHEY, CDR2 SMNVEV (reference sequence). The CDR3 reads CASSLSWGNQPQHF. The CDR3, as DNA: TGTGCCAGCAGCCTTAGTTGGGGAAATCAGCCCCAGCATTTT.

V is TRBV4-1 and J is TRBJ1-1; D is perhaps TRBD1 (5 bases). The CDR3 has 14 residues. Germline values: CDR1 MGHRA, CDR2 YSYEKL. Trimming removed 1 base at V and 4 bases at J, with 10 bases between. CDR3 nucleotides: TGCGCCAGCAGCCAAGTGGAGGGGCCCACTGAAGCTTTCTTT. This encodes CASSQVEGPTEAFF.

This sequence joins TRBV19 and TRBJ2-7; 9 positions match TRBD1. The length of the CDR3 is 14 residues. V dropped 6 bases and J dropped 3; count of bases not matched to a gene: 6. Germline CDR1 and CDR2: LNHDA and SQIVND (reference sequence). CDR3 bases: TGTGCCAGTAGCCCAGGGACAGGGAACTACGAGCAGTACTTC. Its protein is CASSPGTGNYEQYF. Using reference TRBV19 and TRBJ2-7 for the parts outside the CDR3, the full variable domain is DGGITQSPKYLFRKEGQNVTLSCEQNLNHDAMYWYRQDPGQGLRLIYYSQIVNDFQKGDIAEGYSVSREKKESFPLTVTSAQKNPTAFYLCASSPGTGNYEQYFGPGTRLTVT.

This clone has just one count. J is TRBJ1-6 and V is TRBV6-5; no firm D call. CDR1 and CDR2 (germline): MNHEY, SVGAGI. This CDR3 region has 16 residues. V was trimmed by 2 bases and J by 5 bases, leaving 13 bases between them. The CDR3 nucleotides read TGTGCCAGCAGTTACGGCCTGCTTGGTGATAATTCACCCCTCCACTTT. This encodes CASSYGLLGDNSPLHF.

The V gene is TRBV9, the J gene TRBJ2-1; TRBD2 agrees at 9 bases. Germline values: CDR1 SGDLS, CDR2 YYNGEE. This CDR3 has 15 residues. The V segment lost 0 bases and the J segment 4 bases; nucleotides outside the gene matches: 2. In DNA, the CDR3 is TGTGCCAGCAGCGTAGTAGCGGGGGTTTACAATGAGCAGTTCTTC. The encoded protein is CASSVVAGVYNEQFF. Full variable domain (outside the CDR3, taken from reference TRBV9 and TRBJ2-1): DSGVTQTPKHLITATGQRVTLRCSPRSGDLSVYWYQQSLDQGLQFLIQYYNGEERAKGNILERFSAQQFPDLHSELNLSSLELGDSALYFCASSVVAGVYNEQFFGPGTRLTVL.

The chain joins TRBV6-1 to TRBJ1-2; TRBD1 matches at 9 bases. Losses at the gene ends were 7 bases for V and 7 bases for J; bases not matched to a gene: 13. Germline V gene lookup returns CDR1 MNHNS and CDR2 SASEGT. The CDR3 spans 15 residues. In nucleotides, the CDR3 is TGTGCCAGCAAACCCGTAACAGGGGGCTTCGGTGGCTACACCTTC. Residues: CASKPVTGGFGGYTF.

In DNA, the CDR3 is TGTGCCACCCTGCAAAACACCGGGGAGCTGTTTTTT. Amino acids: CATLQNTGELFF. This chain connects TRBV7-9 to TRBJ2-2; D uncertain. Germline V gives CDR1 SEHNR, CDR2 FQNEAQ (reference sequence). The CDR3 spans 12 residues. V was clipped by 10 bases and J by 2 bases, with 8 bases between them. Drawing the rest from reference TRBV7-9 and TRBJ2-2, the complete variable domain is DTGVSQNPRHKITKRGQNVTFRCDPISEHNRLYWYRQTLGQGPEFLTYFQNEAQLEKSRLLSDRFSAERPKGSFSTLEIQRTEQGDSAMYLCATLQNTGELFFGEGSRLTVL.

A few counts support this clone. V and J are TRBV5-4 and TRBJ2-7, with D perhaps given as TRBD1 or TRBD2 (5 bases each). Germline V gene data show CDR1 as SGHNT and CDR2 as YYREEE (reference sequence). This CDR3 contains 13 residues. The V gene lost 5 bases and the J gene lost 1 base, with 10 bases spanning the gap. CDR3 nucleotide sequence: TGTGCCAGCAGTTGGGACGGTTCCTACGAGCAGTACTTC. Protein: CASSWDGSYEQYF. The full variable domain, with the rest looked up from reference TRBV5-4 and TRBJ2-7, is ETGVTQSPTHLIKTRGQQVTLRCSSQSGHNTVSWYQQALGQGPQFIFQYYREEENGRGNFPPRFSGLQFPNYSSELNVNALELDDSALYLCASSWDGSYEQYFGPGTRLTVT.

This rearrangement joins TRBV7-9 to TRBJ1-2; 8 nucleotides match TRBD1. The J segment lost 6 bases and the V segment lost 0 bases, leaving 3 bases of the junction unmatched. The germline V gene has CDR1 SEHNR and CDR2 FQNEAQ (reference sequence). CDR3 length: 14 amino acids. Here the CDR3 DNA reads TGTGCCAGCAGCTTAGCCGGACAGGGAAATGGCTACACCTTC. Amino acid sequence: CASSLAGQGNGYTF.

The V and J genes are TRBV6-5 and TRBJ2-2; the D gene is possibly TRBD1 (5 bases). The germline gives CDR1 MNHEY, CDR2 SVGAGI. The CDR3 sequence is 12 residues long. V lost 6 bases, J lost 6 bases, and 8 bases lay in between. The CDR3 loop is CASRQGSGELFF. The CDR3 coding sequence is TGTGCCAGCAGGCAGGGTTCCGGGGAGCTGTTTTTT.

The V gene is TRBV5-1, the J gene TRBJ2-7; D remains unclear. V lost 0 bases to trimming and J lost 3 bases, with 13 bases between them. Germline V gene lookup returns CDR1 SGHRS and CDR2 YFSETQ. The CDR3 sequence is 15 residues long. CDR3 sequence reads: CASSLVLDKYYEQYF. The DNA for the CDR3 is TGCGCCAGCAGCTTGGTGCTAGATAAGTACTACGAGCAGTACTTC.

The chain is built from TRBV6-5 and TRBJ2-7, with 9 bases fitting TRBD1. V lost 6 bases to trimming and J lost 1 base; unmatched junction nucleotides: 7. CDR1 MNHEY and CDR2 SVGAGI come from the germline V gene. The CDR3 totals 15 residues. The CDR3 here is CASSPIGTGSYEQYF. The CDR3 nucleotides read TGTGCCAGCAGCCCTATAGGGACAGGGTCCTACGAGCAGTACTTC.

The chain is built from TRBV13 and TRBJ1-3, with a possible D match to TRBD1 (6 bases). V gave up 0 bases and J gave up 4 bases, with 10 bases separating them. The CDR3 has 15 residues. Per germline, CDR1 PRHDT and CDR2 FYEKMQ (reference sequence). CDR3 residues: CASSLGGGGGNTIYF. CDR3 nucleotides: TGTGCCAGCAGCTTAGGAGGGGGAGGCGGAAACACCATATATTTT. Full variable domain (missing parts from reference TRBV13 and TRBJ1-3): AAGVIQSPRHLIKEKRETATLKCYPIPRHDTVYWYQQGPGQDPQFLISFYEKMQSDKGSIPDRFSAQQFSDYHSELNMSSLELGDSALYFCASSLGGGGGNTIYFGEGSWLTVV.

V usage is TRBV2 and J usage is TRBJ2-3; TRBD1 is a possible D gene (5 bases). The CDR3 runs to 15 residues. CDR1 and CDR2 (germline): SNHLY, FYNNEI. The germline V and J ends were trimmed by 4 bases and 0 bases, with 11 bases remaining between them. The CDR3 spells CASSGVGASTDTQYF. CDR3 nucleotide sequence: TGTGCCAGCAGTGGGGTAGGGGCCAGCACAGATACGCAGTATTTT.

The chain uses TRBV15 and TRBJ2-2; 8 bases agree with TRBD2. With V trimmed by 3 bases and J by 6 bases, 6 bases remained unmatched. CDR3 length: 15 amino acids. Germline loops: CDR1 LNHNV, CDR2 YYDKDF (reference sequence). The CDR3 region is CATSSHSGVAGELFF. CDR3 bases: TGTGCCACCAGCAGTCATAGCGGGGTGGCCGGGGAGCTGTTTTTT.

This chain links TRBV27 with TRBJ2-2, with D hard to call. Germline lookup yields CDR1 MNHEY and CDR2 SMNVEV (reference sequence). Trimming pared 6 bases from V and 7 bases from J, leaving 15 bases between. CDR3 length: 14 residues. This chain's CDR3 is CASRLSAWDGELFF. CDR3 nucleotide sequence: TGTGCCAGCAGACTATCCGCGTGGGACGGGGAGCTGTTTTTT.